This T cell receptor beta chain was documented in a study of blood T cell repertoires in COVID-19. Study information: Researchers got acute and convalescent COVID-19 samples from the United States, Italy and Spain. Sources were T cells, B-cell-depleted T cells, or PBMCs; the material itself was cDNA or gDNA.

Germline assignment: CDR1 SGDLS and CDR2 YYNGEE. The length of the CDR3 is 13 residues. V shed 2 bases and J 4 bases; nucleotides not matched to a gene: 1. Participants spanned ages 18 to 89 years and resided in roughly 22 US areas. Cohort allocation depended upon clinical history that participants reported. Measured with immunoSEQ multiplex PCR; TCRdb has only the in-frame clones, and not every one. The sample comprises over 250,000 clones, approximately 89% of which are singletons, and approximately 2% rests with the top ten. This clone was detected only once. The J gene is TRBJ1-1, the V gene TRBV9, with TRBD1 matching 8 bases. Sequenced: PBMCs or T cells enriched from blood (not recorded which). The clonotype originates from a woman aged 55-75 years who had recovered from COVID-19. The CDR3 sequence: CASSVTGVTEAFF. The CDR3 DNA reads as TGTGCCAGCAGCGTGACAGGGGTCACTGAAGCTTTCTTT.